These 24 T cell receptor beta chains came from one sample sequenced in a study of CD8+CD57+ T cells in acquired aplastic anemia. According to the study, genomic DNA was the template for TCR beta VDJ and CDR3 profiling. TCRdb re-called the reads through MiXCR, storing one row per CDR3 protein. This sample has 450,000 to 550,000 distinct CDR3 sequences; around 30% occur once, and the top ten carry roughly 0.8%. Sequencing involved patients with CD8+CD57+ cell expansion previously shown by flow cytometry. Sample: sorted CD4+, CD8+, or CD8+CD57+ T cells (not recorded which) from PBMCs. All receptors come from a human donor with aplastic anemia.

This clonotype was counted many times. The chain is built from TRBV24-1 and TRBJ2-1; 7 nucleotides agree with TRBD1. Germline lookup yields CDR1 KGHDR and CDR2 SFDVKD. Trimming took 3 bases from V and 6 from J; bases not matched to a gene: 7. This CDR3 spans 15 amino acids. The CDR3 loop is CATSDRGQRLNEQFF. Here the CDR3 DNA reads TGTGCCACCAGTGATCGGGGACAGCGCCTCAATGAGCAGTTCTTC.

The chain is built from TRBV11-2 and TRBJ2-3; 7 positions match TRBD1. The CDR3 totals 16 residues. Losses at the gene ends were 3 bases for V and 2 bases for J; bases not matched to a gene: 8. Germline CDR1 SGHAT, CDR2 FQNNGV. The CDR3 nucleotides are TGTGCCAGCAGCTTCCCGACAGGGCGAATCACAGATACGCAGTATTTT. The encoded protein is CASSFPTGRITDTQYF.

This clonotype was observed a handful of times. The rearrangement joins TRBV7-9 to TRBJ1-1, with D hard to call. CDR3 length: 16 amino acids. Germline V gene data show CDR1 as SEHNR and CDR2 as FQNEAQ (reference sequence). Trimming took off 3 bases at V and 6 bases at J, with 20 bases between the two ends. The CDR3 sequence: CASSFRNGVDVAEAFF. The CDR3 nucleotides read TGTGCCAGCAGCTTTAGGAACGGGGTCGACGTTGCTGAAGCTTTCTTT.

This chain joins TRBV15 and TRBJ1-6; 7 nucleotides match TRBD1. This CDR3 has 14 amino acids. In germline, CDR1 is LNHNV, CDR2 YYDKDF (reference sequence). After removal of 4 bases from V and 8 bases from J, the junction contained 5 bases not matched to a gene. The CDR3 DNA follows: TGTGCCACCAGCAACAGGGGAAGGGATTCACCCCTCCACTTT. Translation: CATSNRGRDSPLHF. Combining the CDR3 with reference TRBV15 and TRBJ1-6 gives the whole variable domain DAMVIQNPRYQVTQFGKPVTLSCSQTLNHNVMYWYQQKSSQAPKLLFHYYDKDFNNEADTPDNFQSRRPNTSFCFLDIRSPGLGDTAMYLCATSNRGRDSPLHFGNGTRLTVT.

The rearrangement joins TRBV28 to TRBJ2-1; perhaps TRBD1 as D (6 bases). The V end lost 4 bases, the J end lost 6 bases, and 31 bases lay between the germline ends. The V gene's germline CDR1 is MDHEN and CDR2 SYDVKM. There are 20 residues in the CDR3. The CDR3 nucleotides read TGTGCCAGCAGTTCACCCCTTCAGGATCGCACAGGGTTAGGTAGCAATGAGCAGTTCTTC. This sequence encodes CASSSPLQDRTGLGSNEQFF.

This clonotype was found a few times. The rearrangement links TRBV20-1 to TRBJ1-5; 8 bases align to TRBD1. The CDR3 length is 15 residues. The V gene's germline CDR1 is DFQATT and CDR2 SNEGSKA (reference sequence). With 5 bases clipped from V and 7 bases from J, the junction kept 13 bases outside the gene matches. CDR3 amino acids: CSARGGQGGGQPQHF. The CDR3 DNA sequence: TGCAGTGCTCGCGGAGGACAGGGCGGTGGACAGCCCCAGCATTTT.

Points on this clonotype: A junction boundary mismatches the germline segment, possibly from a read error. V and J are TRBV10-1 and TRBJ1-2, with D perhaps matching TRBD1 (6 bases). Germline V lookup: CDR1 WNHNN, CDR2 SYGVQD (reference sequence). The CDR3 runs 15 residues. Here the CDR3 DNA reads TGTGCCAGTCGTCCCGGGACACCCTTGGGCTATGGCTACACCTTC. It is translated as CASRPGTPLGYGYTF.

The chain uses TRBV7-9 and TRBJ1-4; 7 bases are a match to TRBD1. Trimming at V came to 2 bases and at J to 13 bases, leaving 7 bases not matched to a gene. Germline V CDR1 and CDR2: SEHNR, FQNEAQ (reference sequence). The CDR3 runs 13 residues. This chain's CDR3 is CASSLIGPGGLFF. The CDR3 nucleotides read TGTGCCAGCAGCTTAATCGGCCCAGGGGGACTGTTTTTT.

The chain recombines TRBV5-8 with TRBJ1-2; no reliable D call. The CDR3 spans 13 residues. Germline loops: CDR1 SGHTS, CDR2 YDEGEE. V gave up 0 bases and J gave up 8 bases, with 11 bases separating them. The CDR3 DNA is TGTGCCAGCAGCTTGGATAATTACGGCGGCTACACCTTC. Amino acids: CASSLDNYGGYTF.

This clonotype was seen only a few times. The J gene is TRBJ2-1, the V gene TRBV5-1, with a tentative D call TRBD1 (5 bases). V was trimmed by 3 bases and J by 5 bases, leaving 9 bases between them. The germline gives CDR1 SGHRS, CDR2 YFSETQ. The CDR3 has 13 amino acids. The CDR3 reads CASSSGANNEQFF. The CDR3 DNA reads as TGCGCCAGCAGCTCTGGGGCTAACAATGAGCAGTTCTTC.

This clonotype was picked up many times. The rearrangement uses TRBV19 and TRBJ1-2; 7 nucleotides match TRBD1. Germline V gene lookup returns CDR1 LNHDA and CDR2 SQIVND (reference sequence). J lost 8 bases, V lost 4 bases, and 7 bases had no gene match. There are 13 residues in the CDR3. This CDR3 is CASSTRQGDGYTF. Here the CDR3 DNA reads TGTGCCAGTAGTACCAGACAGGGCGACGGCTACACCTTC. The full variable domain, with the rest looked up from reference TRBV19 and TRBJ1-2, is DGGITQSPKYLFRKEGQNVTLSCEQNLNHDAMYWYRQDPGQGLRLIYYSQIVNDFQKGDIAEGYSVSREKKESFPLTVTSAQKNPTAFYLCASSTRQGDGYTFGSGTRLTVV.

This clonotype was counted many times. The genes are TRBV20-1 and TRBJ1-1; D might be TRBD1 (5 bases). The CDR3 extends over 12 amino acids. Trimming pared 2 bases from V and 4 bases from J, leaving 8 bases between. Germline V CDR1 and CDR2: DFQATT, SNEGSKA (reference sequence). The CDR3 sequence: CSARRQGTEAFF. Here the CDR3 DNA reads TGCAGTGCTAGACGGCAGGGCACTGAAGCTTTCTTT.

The chain has TRBV24-1 and TRBJ2-7; D not certain. The germline V and J ends were trimmed by 6 bases and 5 bases, with 19 bases remaining between them. CDR3 length equals 15 residues. From germline, CDR1 is KGHDR and CDR2 SFDVKD. CDR3 region: CATSKSPDPDHEQYF. The CDR3 bases are TGTGCCACCAGTAAGAGTCCGGACCCAGACCACGAGCAGTACTTC.

The chain has TRBV6-1 and TRBJ2-5; 9 positions agree with TRBD2. J was trimmed by 1 base and V by 10 bases; bases with no gene match: 4. Germline lookup yields CDR1 MNHNS and CDR2 SASEGT. The CDR3 is made up of 13 amino acids. The CDR3: CATKTSGQETQYF. CDR3 coding DNA: TGTGCCACCAAGACTAGCGGCCAAGAGACCCAGTACTTC.

The chain joins TRBV5-1 to TRBJ2-1; D perhaps matches TRBD2 (6 bases). The CDR3 runs 15 residues. The germline V gene encodes CDR1 SGHRS and CDR2 YFSETQ. V dropped 0 bases and J dropped 4 bases, with 11 bases sitting between them. CDR3 DNA sequence: TGCGCCAGCAGCTTGGTGGCGGGACTGTACAATGAGCAGTTCTTC. Its protein is CASSLVAGLYNEQFF.

The table lists this clonotype with a few counts. The genes are TRBV7-9 and TRBJ2-7; 7 nucleotides line up with TRBD1. Trimming at V came to 4 bases and at J to 1 base, leaving 7 bases not matched to a gene. The germline CDR1 and CDR2 sequences are SEHNR and FQNEAQ (reference sequence). This CDR3 contains 15 residues. The CDR3 sequence is CASSYVQGYSYEQYF. The CDR3 nucleotides read TGTGCCAGCAGCTATGTACAGGGGTATTCCTACGAGCAGTACTTC.

The chain recombines TRBV28 with TRBJ1-1, with TRBD1 as a possible D gene (5 bases). V was shortened by 2 bases and J by 7 bases, with 11 bases between the two germline ends. The V gene's germline CDR1 is MDHEN and CDR2 SYDVKM. This CDR3 has 13 amino acids. The DNA for the CDR3 is TGTGCCAGCAGTTTACAGGGAGGACGTGAAGCTTTCTTT. Translating gives CASSLQGGREAFF.

The chain joins TRBV7-3 to TRBJ2-3; TRBD2 agrees at 15 bases. After removal of 6 bases from V and 6 bases from J, the junction contained 7 bases not matched to a gene. This CDR3 comprises 16 residues. The germline gives CDR1 SGHTA, CDR2 FQGTGA. The CDR3 protein is CASRSGLAGGPDTQYF. The CDR3 DNA reads TGTGCCAGCAGATCCGGACTAGCGGGGGGGCCTGATACGCAGTATTTT.

The chain links TRBV10-3 to TRBJ2-7, with D perhaps being TRBD1 or TRBD2 (5 bases each). CDR1 ENHRY and CDR2 SYGVKD come from the germline V gene. V was pared by 4 bases and J by 4 bases, with 17 bases between. There are 15 residues in the CDR3. CDR3 sequence: CAISGGKSGRYEQYF. CDR3 sequence (DNA): TGTGCCATCAGTGGGGGGAAGTCGGGGCGTTACGAGCAGTACTTC.

For this clonotype: A read error is possible here, since a much larger clone lies one base away. The chain combines TRBV20-1 with TRBJ2-7, with 9 bases matching TRBD2. This CDR3 is built from 14 residues. From germline, CDR1 is DFQATT and CDR2 SNEGSKA (reference sequence). Germline trimming cut 1 base from V and 4 bases from J; bases unmatched to any gene: 5. The CDR3 is CSARVAGALYEQYF. The CDR3 DNA reads TGCAGTGCTAGAGTAGCGGGAGCGCTTTACGAGCAGTACTTC.

The chain combines TRBV9 with TRBJ2-7; perhaps TRBD1 as D (6 bases). Germline loops: CDR1 SGDLS, CDR2 YYNGEE. The CDR3 sequence is 15 residues long. Trimming took 4 bases from V and 2 from J, leaving 16 bases between them. The CDR3 sequence: CASSPYGDTPYEQYF. The CDR3 DNA sequence: TGTGCCAGCAGCCCCTATGGGGACACCCCCTACGAGCAGTACTTC.

This clonotype was detected a few times. The gene calls are TRBV10-1 and TRBJ1-5, with D perhaps matching TRBD1 (6 bases). Trimming removed 11 bases from V and 2 bases from J, with 19 bases in between. Germline-derived CDR1 and CDR2 are WNHNN and SYGVQD (reference sequence). CDR3 length equals 15 residues. CDR3 loop: CAGGGGGTCNQPQHF. The CDR3 coding sequence is TGCGCCGGAGGAGGGGGGGGAACTTGCAATCAGCCCCAGCATTTT.

A note on this clonotype: A much more abundant neighbour one base away suggests this may be a read error. The chain couples TRBV9 to TRBJ1-6; D not resolved. Germline CDR1 is SGDLS and CDR2 is YYNGEE. CDR3 length equals 14 residues. Trimming left V 4 bases short and J 6 bases short, with 11 bases between. CDR3 in DNA: TGTGCCAGCAGCATCGAACAGAGTAATTCACCCCTCCACTTT. Its translation is CASSIEQSNSPLHF.

This clonotype showed up just a few times. V is TRBV27 and J is TRBJ1-3, with a weak D call TRBD1 (6 bases). V shed 6 bases and J shed 2 bases, with 11 bases lying between them. The CDR3 is 14 amino acids. Per germline, CDR1 MNHEY and CDR2 SMNVEV (reference sequence). CDR3 protein: CASSYTGTGNTIYF. In nucleotides, the CDR3 is TGTGCCAGCAGCTATACAGGGACTGGAAACACCATATATTTT.